These T cell receptor beta chains were read from a single sample in a study of T cell repertoires in cytomegalovirus infection. TCRdb redid the calling of the reads with MiXCR, one entry per CDR3 protein. The profile shows some 270,000 distinct CDR3 sequences, 15% to 20% of them singletons. The sequenced sample consisted of CD8+ T cells from PBMCs. The source of these receptors is a human donor in good health (CMV status not recorded). Some clones in this sample may be carry-over from other donors' samples. The CDR3 runs from the conserved cysteine through the conserved F or W. The order of the fields is CDR3 DNA, CDR3 protein, J gene, D gene, V gene, clone size. A D gene is named only where the DNA matches it firmly. Clone size is given for some rows only: seen once, a few or many times, or a class if the clone is expanded.

TGTGCCAGCAGCTCCTCGGGGAGCCAAGAGACCCAGTACTTC CASSSSGSQETQYF TRBJ2-5 - TRBV7-6 few
TGCAGTGCTAGAGAAACGGGACAGGGGACCTACAATGAGCAGTTCTTC CSARETGQGTYNEQFF TRBJ2-1 TRBD1 TRBV20-1 few
TGTGCCAGCACAACCCCTGACAGTGCATGGAGTTACACCTTC CASTTPDSAWSYTF TRBJ1-2 - TRBV6-2/TRBV6-3 -
TGTGCCAGCAGCCAAGGCAGGGAGGGTTTCGAGCAGTACTTC CASSQGREGFEQYF TRBJ2-7 TRBD2 TRBV3-1 -
TGTGCCAGCAGTTCCGTGGGCAGAAACTATGGCTACACCTTC CASSSVGRNYGYTF TRBJ1-2 - TRBV28 many
TGTGCCAGCAGCCCATTTAGGGGACAGGCCTCCTACGAGCAGTACTTC CASSPFRGQASYEQYF TRBJ2-7 TRBD1 TRBV14 few
TGCGCCAGCAGCCAAGTTTCGACTCCCAAAGAGACCCAGTACTTC CASSQVSTPKETQYF TRBJ2-5 - TRBV4-1 few
TGTGCCAGCAGCCCCATTCCAGACAGGGTCGGAGACAATGAGCAGTTCTTC CASSPIPDRVGDNEQFF TRBJ2-1 TRBD1 TRBV7-2 many
TGTGCCAGCAGGCAGATGACAGGGGCGAACACTGAAGCTTTCTTT CASRQMTGANTEAFF TRBJ1-1 TRBD1 TRBV7-9 -
TGTGCCAGCAGCTTCGAGGAGTTGAACACTGAAGCTTTCTTT CASSFEELNTEAFF TRBJ1-1 - TRBV7-6 many
TGTGCCAGCAGTGGAAACAGGGTCACTGAAGCTTTCTTT CASSGNRVTEAFF TRBJ1-1 - TRBV6-6 many
TGTGCCAGCACTGGCGGGAGCTCCTACGAGCAGTACTTC CASTGGSSYEQYF TRBJ2-7 TRBD2 TRBV6-2/TRBV6-3 few
TGTGCCAGCAGCCAAGACCCCCCAGGACAGGGGAGAGACGAGCAGTACTTC CASSQDPPGQGRDEQYF TRBJ2-7 TRBD1 TRBV3-1 -
TGTGCCAGCAGTGAAGAGCCGGCGGGCGCTAATTCACCCCTCCACTTT CASSEEPAGANSPLHF TRBJ1-6 - TRBV25-1 few
TGCGCCAGCAGAATAGGACCCGAAACGAGCTCCTACAATGAGCAGTTCTTC CASRIGPETSSYNEQFF TRBJ2-1 - TRBV5-1 -
TGCGCCAGCAGCCAAGAATTGAGGACCCGCCGGTCGGAGACCCAGTACTTC CASSQELRTRRSETQYF TRBJ2-5 - TRBV4-1 many
TGTGCCAGCAGTCCGCTGGGACTCCTTTCCTACAATGAGCAGTTCTTC CASSPLGLLSYNEQFF TRBJ2-1 - TRBV28 many
TGTGCCAGCAGTCCCGGGGGAGGCACAGATACGCAGTATTTT CASSPGGGTDTQYF TRBJ2-3 - TRBV6-5 many
TGTGCCAGTAGTGCCGGAGCCGGGCCTTCATATGGCTACACCTTC CASSAGAGPSYGYTF TRBJ1-2 - TRBV19 few
TGTGCCAGCAGCCGAGGACAGGGAAACTACGAGCAGTACTTC CASSRGQGNYEQYF TRBJ2-7 TRBD1 TRBV7-2 many
TGTGCCAGCAGCTTACTCCAGGGTTCTTCCTACGAGCAGTACTTC CASSLLQGSSYEQYF TRBJ2-7 - TRBV7-9 many
TGCAGTGCCTCAAGCTCCGAGACCCAGTACTTC CSASSSETQYF TRBJ2-5 - TRBV20-1 -
TGCGCCAGCAGCATAGGGGACAGTGCGCTTTCTGAAGCTTTCTTT CASSIGDSALSEAFF TRBJ1-1 TRBD1 TRBV5-1 few
TGTGCCAGCAGTGCCGGGACTTACGTCTCCTACGAGCAGTACTTC CASSAGTYVSYEQYF TRBJ2-7 - TRBV7-6 -
TGTGCCAGCAGCTTAGTGGGCGGGGGGCACTCCACGTACGAGCAGTACTTC CASSLVGGGHSTYEQYF TRBJ2-7 TRBD2 TRBV7-8 -
TGTGCCAGCAGCTTCCCGGGAACCTCTGAAGCTTTCTTT CASSFPGTSEAFF TRBJ1-1 - TRBV7-9 many
TGTGCCAGCAGTGACGGTCCCGGGACAGGTGAGCAGTTCTTC CASSDGPGTGEQFF TRBJ2-1 TRBD1 TRBV6-4 -
TGTGCCAGCAGTTACTCGGGGCAGTTTGAAGCTTTCTTT CASSYSGQFEAFF TRBJ1-1 - TRBV6-6 many
TGCAGTGCTAGGTCGGGGGAGACGAACACTGAAGCTTTCTTT CSARSGETNTEAFF TRBJ1-1 - TRBV20-1 many
TGCAGTGCTAGAGACGCCCGTCTAGCGTCGGGAAATGAGCAGTTCTTC CSARDARLASGNEQFF TRBJ2-1 - TRBV20-1 -
TGTGCCAGCAGTTTAACCCGGGACAGGCCAAGGGGTACGCAGTATTTT CASSLTRDRPRGTQYF TRBJ2-3 TRBD1 TRBV27 few
TGCGCCAGCAGCCAAGAACAACTAGCCCACAATGAGCAGTTCTTC CASSQEQLAHNEQFF TRBJ2-1 - TRBV4-3 many
TGTGCCAGCAGTCAACCGGGACTCGAGCAGTTCTTC CASSQPGLEQFF TRBJ2-1 - TRBV12-3/TRBV12-4 few
TGTGCCAGCAGCGACCAGTACGGGACCCCGAACAATGAGCAGTTCTTC CASSDQYGTPNNEQFF TRBJ2-1 - TRBV7-9 -
TGTGCCAGCAGGCAGTCAAATAATTCACCCCTCCACTTT CASRQSNNSPLHF TRBJ1-6 - TRBV28 -
TGTGCCAGCAGCACGCCCTACCTAGCGGGGGTCACAGATACGCAGTATTTT CASSTPYLAGVTDTQYF TRBJ2-3 TRBD2 TRBV7-2 -
TGTGCCAGCAGCGCGAGGGGACAGTATTCCGGCTATGGCTACACCTTC CASSARGQYSGYGYTF TRBJ1-2 TRBD1 TRBV7-8 many
TGTGCCAGCAGTTACCTTGAGGGGAACACTGAAGCTTTCTTT CASSYLEGNTEAFF TRBJ1-1 - TRBV6-6 few
TGTGCCAGCAGTTCACAAATGACAGGGAGCTCCTACAATGAGCAGTTCTTC CASSSQMTGSSYNEQFF TRBJ2-1 TRBD1 TRBV28 many
TGCGCCAGCGTGGGACTAGGAAACAATGAGCAGTTCTTC CASVGLGNNEQFF TRBJ2-1 TRBD2 TRBV4-1 -
TGCAGCGTTGAAACGGGGTTCTACGAGCAGTACTTC CSVETGFYEQYF TRBJ2-7 - TRBV29-1 few
TGTGCCAGCAGTTACTATCCCTACGAGCAGTACTTC CASSYYPYEQYF TRBJ2-7 - TRBV6-2/TRBV6-3 -
TGTGCAGCTGGGCAGGCGGGCACTGAAGCTTTCTTT CAAGQAGTEAFF TRBJ1-1 - TRBV5-6 many
TGTGCCAGCAGCTTCAGGGGGCTGGGCATGAACACTGAAGCTTTCTTT CASSFRGLGMNTEAFF TRBJ1-1 TRBD1 TRBV7-2 many
TGTGCCAGCAGTGAAGGTACACAGCTATCAGATACGCAGTATTTT CASSEGTQLSDTQYF TRBJ2-3 - TRBV2 -
TGTGCCAGCAGCTTAGGGTACTCGGTTAACTATGGCTACACCTTC CASSLGYSVNYGYTF TRBJ1-2 - TRBV12-3/TRBV12-4 many
TGTGCCAGCAGCTTGGGGCTAGCGGGGGGGCACAATGAGCAGTTCTTC CASSLGLAGGHNEQFF TRBJ2-1 TRBD2 TRBV5-6 -
TGCAGTGCGTGGGACCCGGGACAACCAAGGGGCTACACCTTC CSAWDPGQPRGYTF TRBJ1-2 - TRBV20-1 -
TGTGCTAGCAGCCCCAATGTTGTTGGGGGGCCTGGCAGCACAGATACGCAGTATTTT CASSPNVVGGPGSTDTQYF TRBJ2-3 - TRBV7-7 -
TGTGCCAGCAGTGATTGGAGACAGATTGAAATGAACACTGAAGCTTTCTTT CASSDWRQIEMNTEAFF TRBJ1-1 - TRBV25-1 many
TGCAGCGTTGATGGTCTAGCGGGGGCCACCAATGAGCAGTTCTTC CSVDGLAGATNEQFF TRBJ2-1 TRBD2 TRBV29-1 -
TGTGCCAGCAGAGGACAGGCGTATGGCTACACCTTC CASRGQAYGYTF TRBJ1-2 TRBD1 TRBV2 few
TGCAGTGCTAGAAGAGGGGACCAGTACTTC CSARRGDQYF TRBJ2-5 - TRBV20-1 few
TGTGCCAGCAGCTTTGATGCCAAAAACATTCAGTACTTC CASSFDAKNIQYF TRBJ2-4 - TRBV7-9 -
TGCAGCGTTGAAGTGGGATGGGGGGGAATTCAGTACTTC CSVEVGWGGIQYF TRBJ2-4 TRBD2 TRBV29-1 few
TGTGCCAGCAGTTACGATTGGGGGGCCGATGATACGCAGTATTTT CASSYDWGADDTQYF TRBJ2-3 - TRBV6-5 many
TGCAGTGCTACGGGGGGACCTAGCAATCAGCCCCAGCATTTT CSATGGPSNQPQHF TRBJ1-5 - TRBV20-1 -
TGTGCCAGCAGCTTAGGTCCCTATTACAATGAGCAGTTCTTC CASSLGPYYNEQFF TRBJ2-1 - TRBV7-9 -